The text below deals with one T cell receptor beta chain. The data were obtained in a study of blood T cell repertoires in COVID-19. Study at large: Collection of acute and convalescent COVID-19 samples took place in the United States, Italy and Spain. PBMCs, B-cell-depleted T cells, or T cells were the source of the cDNA or gDNA that made up the material.

TCRdb's copy holds only in-frame clones and misses some; the assay was immunoSEQ multiplex PCR. Of 300,000 to 350,000 clones in the sample, nearly 90% were seen once. The CDR3 covers 13 residues. Germline CDR1 and CDR2: MNHEY and SMNVEV (reference sequence). Trimming cost V 3 bases and J 9 bases, with 9 bases left between them. Recruitment covered fewer than 25 US areas and drew participants whose ages spanned roughly 18 to 100 years. The chain combines TRBV27 with TRBJ1-6; a possible D gene is TRBD1 (5 bases). Sequenced input: PBMCs or T cells enriched from blood (not recorded which). The origin of this receptor is a woman aged 18 to 35 with acute COVID-19. CDR3 amino acids: CASSLGGVSPLHF. CDR3 nucleotides: TGTGCCAGCAGTTTGGGAGGGGTTTCACCCCTCCACTTT.